The 8 T cell receptor beta chains given below trace back to one sample, sequenced in a study of a mutant IDH1 vaccine in newly diagnosed glioma. Time point in this sample: week 23, last vaccination. In the vaccine, a single dose held 300 ug of the mutant IDH1 20-mer peptide, along with topical imiquimod. Measured with immunoSEQ multiplex PCR; TCRdb has only the in-frame clones, and not every one. This table has tens of thousands of clones, more than 70% appearing once. Their target antigens are unknown. The material sequenced was PBMCs, taken from a glioma patient whose treatment included an IDH1 peptide vaccine. These receptors were taken from a woman aged 45-65 years with glioma.

V usage is TRBV19 and J usage is TRBJ2-1; D may be TRBD2 (6 bases). V lost 5 bases, J lost 8 bases, and 19 bases lay in between. This CDR3 spans 15 amino acids. Germline V gene lookup returns CDR1 LNHDA and CDR2 SQIVND (reference sequence). CDR3 bases: TGTGCCAGTAGTGCCCGATTAGGAGGGTATTATGAGCAGTTCTTC. Translated: CASSARLGGYYEQFF.

This sequence joins TRBV6-6 and TRBJ1-4; TRBD1 might be the D (5 bases). The CDR3 sequence is 15 residues long. Trimming shortened V by 5 bases and J by 0 bases, and 10 bases separated the two germline ends. Germline V lookup: CDR1 MNHNY, CDR2 SVGAGI (reference sequence). CDR3 loop: CASSRGTATNEKLFF. The CDR3 nucleotides are TGTGCCAGCAGTAGAGGGACGGCAACTAATGAAAAACTGTTTTTT.

The gene calls are TRBV28 and TRBJ2-1; D is possibly TRBD2 (5 bases). Germline assignment: CDR1 MDHEN and CDR2 SYDVKM. V was cut by 7 bases and J by 10 bases, with 11 bases left in between. This CDR3 spans 11 amino acids. The CDR3 sequence: CASMDRGEQFF. CDR3 nucleotide sequence: TGTGCCAGCATGGACCGGGGAGAGCAGTTCTTC.

This rearrangement joins TRBV6-5 to TRBJ1-2; D is perhaps TRBD1 (6 bases). CDR3 length: 14 residues. The germline V gene has CDR1 MNHEY and CDR2 SVGAGI. Trimming cost V 8 bases and J 7 bases, with 20 bases left between them. DNA for the CDR3: TGTGCCAGCTCTCGGGGGGGGCGGACGGGTGGCTACACCTTC. It codes for CASSRGGRTGGYTF.

This clone is a singleton in its sample. V and J are TRBV28 and TRBJ1-2, with D unresolved. The CDR3 has 13 residues. Germline loops: CDR1 MDHEN, CDR2 SYDVKM. Trimming stripped 5 bases from V and 7 bases from J, with 14 bases between. The CDR3 spells CASSPPLESGYTF. CDR3 nucleotides: TGTGCCAGCAGTCCCCCCTTGGAAAGTGGCTACACCTTC.

The chain's CDR3 is CASRRPRGGETQYF. For the CDR3, the DNA is TGTGCCAGCAGACGCCCCAGGGGGGGGGAGACCCAGTACTTC. The rearrangement links TRBV6-5 to TRBJ2-5; D may be TRBD1 or TRBD2 (7 bases each). This CDR3 comprises 14 residues. Germline V gene lookup returns CDR1 MNHEY and CDR2 SVGAGI. The V end was cut by 6 bases, the J end by 5 bases, with 16 bases between.

This chain joins TRBV28 and TRBJ2-3, with D perhaps assigned TRBD1 or TRBD2 (5 bases each). Germline loops: CDR1 MDHEN, CDR2 SYDVKM. Trimming took 3 bases from V and 1 from J, leaving 11 bases between them. The CDR3 has 15 residues. The CDR3 DNA is TGTGCCAGCAGTTTCTTGCCGGGGCGCACAGATACGCAGTATTTT. This gives the protein CASSFLPGRTDTQYF.

This chain uses TRBV4-1 with TRBJ2-5; either TRBD1 or TRBD2 may fit D (5 bases each). The length of the CDR3 is 14 residues. The ends were cut back, 4 bases at V and 1 base at J, with 10 bases in the middle. Germline CDR1 and CDR2: MGHRA and YSYEKL. Here the CDR3 reads CASSPWDGQETQYF. As DNA, the CDR3 is TGCGCCAGCAGCCCCTGGGACGGCCAAGAGACCCAGTACTTC.